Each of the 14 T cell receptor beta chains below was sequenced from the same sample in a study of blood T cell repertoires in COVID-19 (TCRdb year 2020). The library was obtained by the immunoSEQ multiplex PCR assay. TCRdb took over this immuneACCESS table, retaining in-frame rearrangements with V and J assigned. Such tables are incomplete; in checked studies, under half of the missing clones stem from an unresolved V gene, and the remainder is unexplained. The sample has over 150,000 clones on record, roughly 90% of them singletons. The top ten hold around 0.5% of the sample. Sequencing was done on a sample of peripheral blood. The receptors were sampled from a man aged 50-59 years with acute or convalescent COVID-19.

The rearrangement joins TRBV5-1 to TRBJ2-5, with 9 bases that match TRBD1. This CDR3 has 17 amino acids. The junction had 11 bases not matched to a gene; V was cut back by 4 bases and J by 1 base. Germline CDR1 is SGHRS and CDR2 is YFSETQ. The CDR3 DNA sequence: TGCGCCAGCAGCCCACGGACAGGGGTTAAGGGCCAAGAGACCCAGTACTTC. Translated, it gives CASSPRTGVKGQETQYF.

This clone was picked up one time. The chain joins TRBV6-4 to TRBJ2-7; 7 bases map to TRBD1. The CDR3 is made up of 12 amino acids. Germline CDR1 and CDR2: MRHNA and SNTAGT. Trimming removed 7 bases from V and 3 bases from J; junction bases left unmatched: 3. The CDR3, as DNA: TGTGCCAGCACGGGACAGCACTACGAGCAGTACGTC. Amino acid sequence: CASTGQHYEQYV.

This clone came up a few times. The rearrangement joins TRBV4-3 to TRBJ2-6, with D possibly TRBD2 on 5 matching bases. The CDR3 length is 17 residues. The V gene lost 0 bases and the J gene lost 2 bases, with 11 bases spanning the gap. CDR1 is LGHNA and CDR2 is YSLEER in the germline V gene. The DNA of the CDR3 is TGCGCCAGCAGCCAAGAGGCGGCGGGTGCTGGGGCCAACGTCCTGACTTTC. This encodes CASSQEAAGAGANVLTF.

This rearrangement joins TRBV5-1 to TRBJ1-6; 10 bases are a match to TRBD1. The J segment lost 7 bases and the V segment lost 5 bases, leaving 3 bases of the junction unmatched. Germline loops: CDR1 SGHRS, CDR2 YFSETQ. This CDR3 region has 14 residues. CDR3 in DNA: TGCGCCAGCAGTATGGGACAGGGGAATTCACCCCTCCACTTT. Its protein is CASSMGQGNSPLHF.

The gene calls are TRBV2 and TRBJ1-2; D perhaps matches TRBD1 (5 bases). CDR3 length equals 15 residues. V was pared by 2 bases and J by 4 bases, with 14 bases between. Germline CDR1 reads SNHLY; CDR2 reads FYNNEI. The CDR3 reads CASSEKTAIFYGYTF. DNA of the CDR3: TGTGCCAGCAGTGAAAAGACAGCCATCTTCTATGGCTACACCTTC.

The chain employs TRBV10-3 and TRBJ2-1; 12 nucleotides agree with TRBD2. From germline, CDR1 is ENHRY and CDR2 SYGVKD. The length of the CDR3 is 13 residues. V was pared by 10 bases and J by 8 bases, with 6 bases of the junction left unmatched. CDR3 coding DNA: TGTGCCACCCGGACTAGCGGGGTCGATGAGCAGTTCTTC. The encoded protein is CATRTSGVDEQFF.

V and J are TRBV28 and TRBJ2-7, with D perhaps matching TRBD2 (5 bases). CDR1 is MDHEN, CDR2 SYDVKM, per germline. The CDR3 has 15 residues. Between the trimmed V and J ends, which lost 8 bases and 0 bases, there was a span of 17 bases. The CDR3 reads CASLWRVSSSYEQYV. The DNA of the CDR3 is TGTGCCAGCCTTTGGCGGGTTAGTAGCTCCTACGAGCAGTACGTC.

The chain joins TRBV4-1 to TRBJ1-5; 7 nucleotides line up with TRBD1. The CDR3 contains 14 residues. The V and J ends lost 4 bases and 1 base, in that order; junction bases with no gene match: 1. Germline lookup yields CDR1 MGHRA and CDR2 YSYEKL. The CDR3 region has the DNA TGCGCCAGCAGCCGGGGACAGAGCAATCAGCCCCAGCATTTT. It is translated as CASSRGQSNQPQHF.

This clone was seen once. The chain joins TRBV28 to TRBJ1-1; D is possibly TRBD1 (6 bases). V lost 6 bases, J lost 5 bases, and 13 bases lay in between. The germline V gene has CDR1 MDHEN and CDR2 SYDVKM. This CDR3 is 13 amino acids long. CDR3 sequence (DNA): TGTGCCAGCAGAAATCCCAGGGGAACTGAAGCTTTCTTT. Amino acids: CASRNPRGTEAFF.

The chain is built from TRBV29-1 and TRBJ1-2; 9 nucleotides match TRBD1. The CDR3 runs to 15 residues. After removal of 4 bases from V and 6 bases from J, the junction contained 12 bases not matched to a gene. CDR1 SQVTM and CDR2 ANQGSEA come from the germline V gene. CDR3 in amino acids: CSVGATGQGPDGYTF. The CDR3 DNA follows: TGCAGCGTTGGGGCGACGGGACAGGGTCCCGATGGCTACACCTTC.

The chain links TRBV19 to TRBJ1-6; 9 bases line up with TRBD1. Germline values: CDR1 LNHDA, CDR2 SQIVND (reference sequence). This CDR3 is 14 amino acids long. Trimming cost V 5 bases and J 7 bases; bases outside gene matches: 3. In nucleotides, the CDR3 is TGTGCCAGTAGTCCGACAGGGGGAAATTCACCCCTCCACTTT. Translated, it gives CASSPTGGNSPLHF.

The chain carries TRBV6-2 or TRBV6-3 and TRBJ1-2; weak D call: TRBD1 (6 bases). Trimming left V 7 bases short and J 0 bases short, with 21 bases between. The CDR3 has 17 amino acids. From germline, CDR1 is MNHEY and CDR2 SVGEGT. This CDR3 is CASTPRVRDISNYGYTF. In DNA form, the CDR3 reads TGTGCCAGCACCCCAAGAGTTCGGGACATCTCTAACTATGGCTACACCTTC.

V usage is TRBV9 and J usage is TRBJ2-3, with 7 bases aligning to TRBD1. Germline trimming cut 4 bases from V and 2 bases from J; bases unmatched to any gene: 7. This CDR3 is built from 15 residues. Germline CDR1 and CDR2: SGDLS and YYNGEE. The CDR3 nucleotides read TGTGCCAGCAGCCCCCCTGGGACAGCCACAGATACGCAGTATTTT. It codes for CASSPPGTATDTQYF.

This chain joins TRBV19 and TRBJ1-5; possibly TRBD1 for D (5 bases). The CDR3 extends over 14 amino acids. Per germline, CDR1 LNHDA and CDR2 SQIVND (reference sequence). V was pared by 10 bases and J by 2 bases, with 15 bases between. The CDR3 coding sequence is TGTGCCACCTCCCCAGGGATTCGCAATCAGCCCCAGCATTTT. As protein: CATSPGIRNQPQHF.